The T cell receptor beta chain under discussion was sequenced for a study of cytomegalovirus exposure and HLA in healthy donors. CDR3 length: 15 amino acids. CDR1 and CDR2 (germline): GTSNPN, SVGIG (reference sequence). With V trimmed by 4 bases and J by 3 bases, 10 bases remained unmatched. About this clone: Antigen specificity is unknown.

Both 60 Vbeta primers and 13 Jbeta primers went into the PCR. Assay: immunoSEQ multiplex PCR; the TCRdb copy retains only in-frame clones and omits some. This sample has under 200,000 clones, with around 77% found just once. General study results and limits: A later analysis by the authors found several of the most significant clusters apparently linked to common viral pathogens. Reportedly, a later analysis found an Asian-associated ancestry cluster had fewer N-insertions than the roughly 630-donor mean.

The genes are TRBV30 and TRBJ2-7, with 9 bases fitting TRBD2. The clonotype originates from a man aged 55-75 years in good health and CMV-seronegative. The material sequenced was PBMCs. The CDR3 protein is CAWTLAGAKIYEQYF. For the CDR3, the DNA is TGTGCCTGGACCTTAGCGGGAGCAAAAATCTACGAGCAGTACTTC.